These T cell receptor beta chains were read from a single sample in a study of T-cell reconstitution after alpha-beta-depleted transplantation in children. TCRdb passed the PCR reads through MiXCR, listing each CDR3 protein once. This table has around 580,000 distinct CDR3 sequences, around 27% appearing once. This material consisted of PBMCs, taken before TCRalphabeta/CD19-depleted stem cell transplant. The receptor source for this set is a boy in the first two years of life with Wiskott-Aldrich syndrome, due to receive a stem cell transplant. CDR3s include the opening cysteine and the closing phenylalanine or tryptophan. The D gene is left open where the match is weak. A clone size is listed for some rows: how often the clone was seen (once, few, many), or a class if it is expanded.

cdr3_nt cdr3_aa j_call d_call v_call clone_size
TGCAGTGCCCCTTTTCCGGGACTAGCGGGGTACAATGAGCAGTTCTTC CSAPFPGLAGYNEQFF TRBJ2-1 TRBD2 TRBV20-1 few
TGCGCCAGCAGCTTGTACAGTAAGACCCAGTACTTC CASSLYSKTQYF TRBJ2-5 - TRBV5-1 -
TGCGCCAGCAGCTTGAGGTGGGGCGACCAAGAGACCCAGTACTTC CASSLRWGDQETQYF TRBJ2-5 - TRBV5-1 few
TGTGCCTGGAGTCCCCCAGCCAGGGACAATGAGCAGTTCTTC CAWSPPARDNEQFF TRBJ2-1 - TRBV30 -
TGCGCCAGCAGCCCGGGACTAGCGGGCCCCGGAGACAAAAACATTCAGTACTTC CASSPGLAGPGDKNIQYF TRBJ2-4 TRBD2 TRBV5-1 few
TGTGCCATCAGTGAGTCGAGGGCGCAGGCTACCTACGAGCAGTACTTC CAISESRAQATYEQYF TRBJ2-7 - TRBV10-3 few
TGTGCCAGCAGCCCTGGCGGGCAAGGAGGGACCCAGTACTTC CASSPGGQGGTQYF TRBJ2-5 - TRBV7-2 -
TGCAGTGCCAACGACGACAGGGAAGAGACCCAGTACTTC CSANDDREETQYF TRBJ2-5 TRBD1 TRBV20-1 -
TGTGCCAGCAGCTTTTACAGGGTCGAGACCCAGTACTTC CASSFYRVETQYF TRBJ2-5 - TRBV5-6 -
TGTGCCAGCAGTGACGGGAGCTCTGGGGCCAACGTCCTGACTTTC CASSDGSSGANVLTF TRBJ2-6 - TRBV25-1 -
TGCAGTGCTGGAATGACAGTTGACTATGGCTACACCTTC CSAGMTVDYGYTF TRBJ1-2 - TRBV20-1 -
TGCAGTGCTAGAGCGACACCCTATGGCTACACCTTC CSARATPYGYTF TRBJ1-2 - TRBV20-1 few
TGCAGCGTGGAAAGGGGATTAGCGAACTACAATGAGCAGTTCTTC CSVERGLANYNEQFF TRBJ2-1 - TRBV29-1 -
TGTGCCAGCAGCCAAGAAGGCCAGGGTTTCGAGGAAAAACTGTTTTTT CASSQEGQGFEEKLFF TRBJ1-4 - TRBV3-1 few
TGCAGTGTGGAGCGGGAGAATGTGCAGTTCTTC CSVERENVQFF TRBJ2-1 TRBD2 TRBV20-1 few
TGTGCCAGCATGGAGATCTACAATGAGCAGTTCTTC CASMEIYNEQFF TRBJ2-1 - TRBV2 -
TGTGCCAGCAGTTTTTTCCAGCGGCGGTCCTACAATGAGCAGTTCTTC CASSFFQRRSYNEQFF TRBJ2-1 - TRBV12-3/TRBV12-4 few
TGCGCCAGCAGCTTAGACAGGTCTGGTACGCAGTTCTTC CASSLDRSGTQFF TRBJ2-1 - TRBV5-1 few
TGTGCCAGCAGTCTACCCGGACTGGACGAGCAGTACTTC CASSLPGLDEQYF TRBJ2-7 - TRBV28 -
TGTGCCAGCAGCCACCCACAGGGACCCAACTCTGGAAACACCATATATTTT CASSHPQGPNSGNTIYF TRBJ1-3 - TRBV4-2 few